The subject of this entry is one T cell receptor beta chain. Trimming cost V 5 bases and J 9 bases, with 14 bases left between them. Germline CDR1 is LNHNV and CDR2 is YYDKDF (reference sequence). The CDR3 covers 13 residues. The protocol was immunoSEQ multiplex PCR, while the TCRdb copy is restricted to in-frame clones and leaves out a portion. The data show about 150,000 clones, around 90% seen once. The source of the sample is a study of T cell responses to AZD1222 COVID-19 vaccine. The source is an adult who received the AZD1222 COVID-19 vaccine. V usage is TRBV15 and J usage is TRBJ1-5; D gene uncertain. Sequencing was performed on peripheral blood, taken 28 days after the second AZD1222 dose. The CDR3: CATSPAELPPQHF. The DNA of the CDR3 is TGTGCCACCAGCCCCGCGGAACTTCCGCCCCAGCATTTT. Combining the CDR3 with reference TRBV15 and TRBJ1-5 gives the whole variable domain DAMVIQNPRYQVTQFGKPVTLSCSQTLNHNVMYWYQQKSSQAPKLLFHYYDKDFNNEADTPDNFQSRRPNTSFCFLDIRSPGLGDTAMYLCATSPAELPPQHFGDGTRLSIL.